Listed below are T cell receptor beta chains from one sample, sequenced in a study of T cell repertoires in cytomegalovirus infection. TCRdb itself ran the reads through MiXCR, one entry per CDR3 protein. The sample has approximately 700,000 distinct CDR3 sequences, roughly 35% seen once; the top ten hold roughly 2.9%. Sequenced material: PBMCs. The receptors derive from a human donor in good health (CMV status not recorded). Some clones in this sample may be carry-over from other donors' samples. Both conserved end residues are part of each CDR3. The D gene is left open where the match is weak. Rows may omit the clone size; those that give it use once, few, many or a size class.

j_gene,v_gene,abundance,d_gene,CDR3nt,CDR3aa
TRBJ1-5,TRBV2,few,-,TGTGCCAGCAGTACCGACGGGTGGGGTCAGCCCCAGCATTTT,CASSTDGWGQPQHF
TRBJ1-1,TRBV11-2,many,-,TGTGCCAGCAGCTTGTGGCAGGCTAACACTGAAGCTTTCTTT,CASSLWQANTEAFF
TRBJ2-3,TRBV2,few,TRBD2,TGTGCCAGCAGTGAATCTCGGGGGGGGCTCACAGATACGCAGTATTTT,CASSESRGGLTDTQYF
TRBJ1-6,TRBV20-1,-,-,TGCAGTGCTAGAGATCGGACGGGCCTTTCTAATAATTCACCCCTCCACTTT,CSARDRTGLSNNSPLHF
TRBJ1-2,TRBV5-6,many,-,TGTGCCAGCAGCTTGAGGGGGAACTATGGCTACACCTTC,CASSLRGNYGYTF
TRBJ2-2,TRBV12-3/TRBV12-4,-,TRBD1,TGTGCCAGCAGTTTCTGGGACAGGGCCACCGGGGAGCTGTTTTTT,CASSFWDRATGELFF
TRBJ2-2,TRBV4-1,once,-,TGCGCCAGCAGAGATCGCGACTTCACCGGGGAGCTGTTTTTT,CASRDRDFTGELFF
TRBJ1-1,TRBV28,-,-,TGTGTCAGCCAGGGTACCCCCCAGGGTGACACTGAAGCTTTCTTT,CVSQGTPQGDTEAFF
TRBJ2-7,TRBV5-1,-,-,TGCGCCAGCAGCCGGACCCTCTTTGAGTCCTACGAGCAGTACTTC,CASSRTLFESYEQYF
TRBJ1-6,TRBV7-2,many,TRBD1,TGTGCCAGCAGCTTAGAGGGACAGGGCAAAAATTCACCCCTCCACTTT,CASSLEGQGKNSPLHF
TRBJ2-1,TRBV20-1,-,-,TGCAGTGCCCGAGAGGACGGCGCTCCCTACAATGAGCAGTTCTTC,CSAREDGAPYNEQFF
TRBJ2-3,TRBV6-1,-,TRBD1,TGTGCCAGCAGTCTGCCGGGACAGGGCCGGGGTACGCAGTATTTT,CASSLPGQGRGTQYF
TRBJ2-1,TRBV7-9,few,-,TGTGCCAGCAGCTTAGTACAGCCTTACAATGAGCAGTTCTTC,CASSLVQPYNEQFF
TRBJ1-5,TRBV6-1,-,-,TGTGCCAGCAGTGAAGCGGGGGGCCAGCCCCAGCATTTT,CASSEAGGQPQHF
TRBJ2-7,TRBV20-1,few,-,TGCAGTGCTAGAGGAGTAGGACAGCATTCTTCCTACGAGCAGTACTTC,CSARGVGQHSSYEQYF
TRBJ2-3,TRBV7-9,few,-,TGTGCCAGCAGCTTAACTGGGTGGGATACGCAGTATTTT,CASSLTGWDTQYF
TRBJ1-2,TRBV19,many,-,TGTGCCAGTACCTCTCTCGAGCGGGGAGAATCCGGTGGCTACACCTTC,CASTSLERGESGGYTF
TRBJ2-7,TRBV28,-,-,TGTGCCAGCAGCTCCCCCTGGAGAGAGCAGTACTTC,CASSSPWREQYF
TRBJ2-4,TRBV14,few,-,TGTGCCAGCAGCCAAATCGCAGGAGCCAAAAACATTCAGTACTTC,CASSQIAGAKNIQYF
TRBJ2-3,TRBV28,few,TRBD2,TGTGCCAGCAGTTTGGTCCTAGCGGGAGGCCGCAACACAGATACGCAGTATTTT,CASSLVLAGGRNTDTQYF
TRBJ2-7,TRBV11-3,few,-,TGTGCCAGCAGTTCGGGAGTCAGAGGCGCTTACGAGCAGTACTTC,CASSSGVRGAYEQYF
TRBJ1-5,TRBV20-1,-,-,TGCAGTGCTGGCCGCGGGGGGGATAGCAATCAGCCCCAGCATTTT,CSAGRGGDSNQPQHF
TRBJ1-1,TRBV28,-,-,TGTGCCAGCAGTACTATCGTAACAGGGAGGAACACTGAAGCTTTCTTT,CASSTIVTGRNTEAFF
TRBJ1-3,TRBV7-3,many,-,TGTGCCAGCAGCTTGGGGCTGGGAGCCGGAAACACCATATATTTT,CASSLGLGAGNTIYF
TRBJ2-1,TRBV7-2,many,-,TGTGCCAGCAGCGCGGGTGGAGCGTTGAGCTCCTACAATGAGCAGTTCTTC,CASSAGGALSSYNEQFF
TRBJ1-6,TRBV12-3/TRBV12-4,-,-,TGTGCCAGCTCCACCCGACTGGCCGAGTGGCCCCTCCACTTT,CASSTRLAEWPLHF
TRBJ1-2,TRBV28,-,-,TGTGCCAGCAACATTAGGGGATATGGCTACACCTTC,CASNIRGYGYTF
TRBJ1-4,TRBV28,few,-,TGTGCCAGCAGTTCAAAGGGGCGCGGGGGAAAACTGTTTTTT,CASSSKGRGGKLFF
TRBJ1-1,TRBV7-8,-,-,TGTGCCAGCAGCCACGACCCCGGCACTGAAGCTTTCTTT,CASSHDPGTEAFF
TRBJ1-2,TRBV29-1,few,-,TGCAGCGTTGACCAGGGACAAGGAAATCTCTATGGCTACACCTTC,CSVDQGQGNLYGYTF
TRBJ1-1,TRBV25-1,-,-,TGTGCCAGCACCGGACCCCATTACACTGAAGCTTTCTTT,CASTGPHYTEAFF
TRBJ2-1,TRBV2,few,TRBD2,TGTGCCAGCAGTGTCCCGAGGAGCGGGAGGTCTCGCTCCTACAATGAGCAGTTCTTC,CASSVPRSGRSRSYNEQFF
TRBJ1-4,TRBV20-1,-,TRBD1,TGCAGTGCTAGTAATCCCCGACAGGGGTTGGGTGAAAAACTGTTTTTT,CSASNPRQGLGEKLFF